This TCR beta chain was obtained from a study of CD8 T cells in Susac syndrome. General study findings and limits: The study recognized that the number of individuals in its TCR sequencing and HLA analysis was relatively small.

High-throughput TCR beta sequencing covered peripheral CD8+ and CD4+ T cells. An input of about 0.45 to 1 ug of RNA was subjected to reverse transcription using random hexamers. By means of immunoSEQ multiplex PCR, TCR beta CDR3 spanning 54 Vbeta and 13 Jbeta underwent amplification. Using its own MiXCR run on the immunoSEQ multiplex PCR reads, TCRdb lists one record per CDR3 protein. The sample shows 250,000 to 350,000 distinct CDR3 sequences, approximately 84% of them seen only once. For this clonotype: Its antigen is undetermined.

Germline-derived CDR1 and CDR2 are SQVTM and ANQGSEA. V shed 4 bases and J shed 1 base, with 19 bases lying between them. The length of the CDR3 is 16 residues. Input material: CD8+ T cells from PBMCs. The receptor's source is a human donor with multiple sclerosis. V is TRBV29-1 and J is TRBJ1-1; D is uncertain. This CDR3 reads CSVAGLVRATNTEAFF. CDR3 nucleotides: TGCAGCGTTGCCGGCCTAGTACGGGCTACGAACACTGAAGCTTTCTTT.